The T cell receptor beta chain under discussion was sequenced for a study of cytomegalovirus exposure and HLA in healthy donors. Study-level information: The approximately 120 validation repertoires used the same platform as the approximately 620 first-cohort repertoires (as reported by a later analysis).

V was pared by 5 bases and J by 7 bases, with 10 bases of the junction left unmatched. Germline V gives CDR1 KGHSH, CDR2 LQKENI. The CDR3 is made up of 14 amino acids. Profiled with immunoSEQ multiplex PCR; TCRdb holds only in-frame clones, not every one. The data hold about 110,000 clones, with 95% observed a single time. Study-wide points: Some TCR beta chains (over 150 of them) were listed as cytomegalovirus-associated. Reportedly, diagnosis of cytomegalovirus status by the classifier showed high specificity and sensitivity.

With regard to this clone: Its antigen is undetermined.

The chain combines TRBV18 with TRBJ1-2; 7 nucleotides line up with TRBD1. The source of this sequence is a woman in her late teens or twenties in good health and CMV-seronegative. The sample comprised PBMCs. CDR3: CASSKTGDRAGYTF. CDR3 sequence (DNA): TGTGCCAGCTCAAAAACAGGGGACCGGGCTGGCTACACCTTC. Filled out from reference TRBV18 and TRBJ1-2, the complete variable domain reads NAGVMQNPRHLVRRRGQEARLRCSPMKGHSHVYWYRQLPEEGLKFMVYLQKENIIDESGMPKERFSAEFPKEGPSILRIQQVVRGDSAAYFCASSKTGDRAGYTFGSGTRLTVV.